A single sample gave rise to the 23 T cell receptor beta chains below, sequenced in a study of blood T cell repertoires in COVID-19 (dated by TCRdb to between 2020 and 2021). Library generation was performed with the immunoSEQ multiplex PCR assay. Held by TCRdb, this immuneACCESS table contains in-frame sequences only and omits some clones. Under half of the omission traces to an unresolved V gene where checked; the cause of the rest is unknown. This sample gives around 210,000 clones in total; more than 70% of them show up just once. In total, the top ten clones hold roughly a sixth of the sample. Sequenced: peripheral blood. These receptors came from a man in his fifties or sixties with COVID-19, enrolled during active disease.

This clone was observed once. The chain is built from TRBV2 and TRBJ2-1, with 7 bases that match TRBD2. With V trimmed by 6 bases and J by 0 bases, 8 bases remained unmatched. Looked up from germline, CDR1 is SNHLY and CDR2 is FYNNEI. The CDR3 contains 16 residues. The CDR3 protein is CASSAQRGGSYNEQFF. In DNA, the CDR3 is TGTGCCAGCAGCGCTCAGCGGGGCGGCTCCTACAATGAGCAGTTCTTC.

V is TRBV7-2 and J is TRBJ1-2; a possible D gene is TRBD1 (6 bases). This CDR3 region has 14 residues. Germline V lookup: CDR1 SGHTA, CDR2 FQGNSA. V was pared by 5 bases and J by 6 bases, with 16 bases between. The CDR3 reads CASSPRAQGNGYTF. DNA of the CDR3: TGTGCCAGCAGCCCACGGGCCCAGGGGAATGGCTACACCTTC.

V and J are TRBV7-2 and TRBJ1-6; 8 bases align to TRBD1. Germline V CDR1 and CDR2: SGHTA, FQGNSA. V was pared by 4 bases and J by 7 bases, with 3 bases of the junction left unmatched. The CDR3 has 14 residues. DNA for the CDR3: TGTGCCAGCAGCTCCCGGACAGGGAATTCACCCCTCCACTTT. Amino acid sequence: CASSSRTGNSPLHF. The whole variable domain, filled in from reference TRBV7-2 and TRBJ1-6, reads GAGVSQSPSNKVTEKGKDVELRCDPISGHTALYWYRQSLGQGLEFLIYFQGNSAPDKSGLPSDRFSAERTGGSVSTLTIQRTQQEDSAVYLCASSSRTGNSPLHFGNGTRLTVT.

V is TRBV9 and J is TRBJ2-3, with 7 bases aligning to TRBD2. This CDR3 region has 14 residues. Germline trimming cut 4 bases from V and 4 bases from J; bases unmatched to any gene: 6. Germline V lookup: CDR1 SGDLS, CDR2 YYNGEE. In DNA, the CDR3 is TGTGCCAGCAGCCCTTCACTAGCGTCAGATACGCAGTATTTT. It codes for CASSPSLASDTQYF.

The J gene is TRBJ2-2, the V gene TRBV27; D might be TRBD1 (7 bases). The CDR3 covers 15 residues. V lost 7 bases to trimming and J lost 1 base, with 13 bases between them. The V gene's germline CDR1 is MNHEY and CDR2 SMNVEV (reference sequence). The CDR3 here is CASKEGQMNTGELFF. CDR3 DNA: TGTGCCAGCAAGGAGGGACAGATGAACACCGGGGAGCTGTTTTTT.

This clone was counted a single time. The gene calls are TRBV3-1 (or the pseudogene TRBV3-2) and TRBJ2-1; D possibly corresponds to TRBD2 (6 bases). This CDR3 has 16 amino acids. Germline CDR1 reads LGHDT; CDR2 reads YNNKEL (reference sequence). The V and J ends lost 4 bases and 1 base respectively, with 14 bases between them. CDR3 in amino acids: CASSPRHGTSYNEQFF. The CDR3, as DNA: TGTGCCAGCAGCCCTAGACACGGGACTTCCTACAATGAGCAGTTCTTC.

The genes are TRBV6-1 and TRBJ1-5, with D maybe TRBD1 (6 bases). V was pared by 2 bases and J by 5 bases, with 13 bases between. This CDR3 spans 15 amino acids. Germline CDR1 MNHNS, CDR2 SASEGT. The CDR3 sequence: CASSEPTGLDQPQHF. The CDR3 DNA reads as TGTGCCAGCAGTGAACCTACAGGGTTGGATCAGCCCCAGCATTTT.

The chain uses TRBV5-1 and TRBJ2-7; 8 nucleotides align to TRBD2. CDR1 and CDR2 from the germline V gene are SGHRS and YFSETQ. The CDR3 covers 17 residues. The V gene end was trimmed by 0 bases and the J gene end by 4 bases; junction bases not matched to a gene: 12. The CDR3 DNA sequence: TGCGCCAGCAGCTTGGGGCAGAGCGGGAGCGTCTCTTACGAGCAGTACTTC. This gives the protein CASSLGQSGSVSYEQYF.

This clone has only a few counts. This chain joins TRBV5-4 and TRBJ1-3; perhaps TRBD1 as D (5 bases). The ends were cut back, 0 bases at V and 0 bases at J, with 10 bases in the middle. Germline assignment: CDR1 SGHNT and CDR2 YYREEE (reference sequence). There are 16 residues in the CDR3. The DNA for the CDR3 is TGTGCCAGCAGCTTGGGTGCAGGGTACTCTGGAAACACCATATATTTT. As protein: CASSLGAGYSGNTIYF. Using reference TRBV5-4 and TRBJ1-3 for the parts outside the CDR3, the full variable domain is ETGVTQSPTHLIKTRGQQVTLRCSSQSGHNTVSWYQQALGQGPQFIFQYYREEENGRGNFPPRFSGLQFPNYSSELNVNALELDDSALYLCASSLGAGYSGNTIYFGEGSWLTVV.

The J gene is TRBJ1-2, the V gene TRBV6-5, with a possible D match to TRBD1 (6 bases). Germline V gene sequence: CDR1 MNHEY, CDR2 SVGAGI. Trimming shortened V by 7 bases and J by 3 bases, and 18 bases separated the two germline ends. This CDR3 region has 15 residues. CDR3 loop: CASTTHRVRDYGYTF. Here the CDR3 DNA reads TGTGCCAGCACTACCCACAGGGTTCGGGACTATGGCTACACCTTC.

This chain joins TRBV6-5 and TRBJ2-1, with 9 nucleotides matching TRBD1. In germline, CDR1 is MNHEY, CDR2 SVGAGI. CDR3 length: 14 amino acids. With V trimmed by 6 bases and J by 7 bases, 7 bases remained unmatched. CDR3 in amino acids: CASSWDRVRNEQFF. The CDR3, as DNA: TGTGCCAGCAGCTGGGACAGGGTTAGAAATGAGCAGTTCTTC.

The chain couples TRBV9 to TRBJ1-6; D is possibly TRBD1 (6 bases). Germline CDR1 SGDLS, CDR2 YYNGEE. CDR3 length equals 15 residues. Trimming removed 1 base at V and 5 bases at J, with 10 bases between. CDR3 DNA: TGTGCCAGCAGCGTACCGGGACACCATAATTCACCCCTCCACTTT. As protein: CASSVPGHHNSPLHF.

This chain joins TRBV19 and TRBJ1-5, with D unresolved. CDR3 length: 12 residues. V lost 8 bases and J lost 4, with 9 bases in between. The V gene's germline CDR1 is LNHDA and CDR2 SQIVND (reference sequence). In nucleotides, the CDR3 is TGTGCCAGTGGGCAGGTAAATCAGCCCCAGCATTTT. Protein sequence: CASGQVNQPQHF. Based on the CDR3 plus reference TRBV19 and TRBJ1-5, the full variable domain is DGGITQSPKYLFRKEGQNVTLSCEQNLNHDAMYWYRQDPGQGLRLIYYSQIVNDFQKGDIAEGYSVSREKKESFPLTVTSAQKNPTAFYLCASGQVNQPQHFGDGTRLSIL.

V usage is TRBV6-2 or TRBV6-3 and J usage is TRBJ1-5; the D gene is possibly TRBD1 (5 bases). The CDR3 spans 16 residues. V was pared by 4 bases and J by 1 base, with 14 bases between. Germline CDR1 MNHEY, CDR2 SVGEGT. In nucleotides, the CDR3 is TGTGCCAGCAGTTCCTCCTGGGAGGGGAGCAATCAGCCCCAGCATTTT. Residues: CASSSSWEGSNQPQHF.

This clone was seen repeatedly, ten times or more. The chain uses TRBV2 and TRBJ2-1, with 7 nucleotides matching TRBD2. The CDR3 has 14 amino acids. V shed 6 bases and J 2 bases; nucleotides not matched to a gene: 4. In germline, CDR1 is SNHLY, CDR2 FYNNEI. Written as DNA, the CDR3 is TGTGCCAGCAGATGGCGGGGGACCTACAATGAGCAGTTCTTC. This sequence encodes CASRWRGTYNEQFF.

The chain has TRBV7-9 and TRBJ2-7, with TRBD2 matching over 7 bases. The V gene's germline CDR1 is SEHNR and CDR2 FQNEAQ (reference sequence). The junction had 11 bases not matched to a gene; V was cut back by 4 bases and J by 5 bases. The CDR3 has 15 residues. CDR3 protein: CASSSQAGTLDEQYF. The CDR3 nucleotides read TGTGCCAGCAGCTCACAAGCGGGAACCCTGGACGAGCAGTACTTC.

The chain employs TRBV12-3 or TRBV12-4 and TRBJ2-7; the D gene is possibly TRBD2 (7 bases). The CDR3 runs 13 residues. V lost 9 bases to trimming and J lost 0 bases, with 12 bases between them. The CDR3: CASQGGASYEQYF. In nucleotides, the CDR3 is TGTGCCAGTCAAGGGGGGGCCTCCTACGAGCAGTACTTC.

The chain links TRBV7-6 to TRBJ2-7, with D perhaps TRBD1 (5 bases). V was shortened by 1 base and J by 2 bases, with 12 bases between the two germline ends. The CDR3 loop spans 15 amino acids. Germline-derived CDR1 and CDR2 are SGHVS and FNYEAQ. CDR3 protein: CASSLEAGPTYEQYF. DNA of the CDR3: TGTGCCAGCAGCTTAGAAGCAGGGCCCACCTACGAGCAGTACTTC.

V usage is TRBV27 and J usage is TRBJ1-2; D is possibly TRBD1 (5 bases). Trimming removed 7 bases at V and 5 bases at J, with 17 bases between. CDR1 MNHEY and CDR2 SMNVEV come from the germline V gene (reference sequence). This CDR3 region has 14 residues. The CDR3: CASTPVGGGYGYTF. The CDR3 nucleotides are TGTGCCAGCACCCCCGTCGGGGGTGGTTATGGCTACACCTTC.

A remark on this clone: Different DNA sequences within this sample yield the same CDR3. The V and J genes are TRBV7-9 and TRBJ2-2, with D perhaps matching TRBD2 (6 bases). CDR1 is SEHNR, CDR2 FQNEAQ, per germline (reference sequence). The V and J ends lost 0 bases and 4 bases respectively, with 12 bases between them. The CDR3 runs to 16 residues. As DNA, the CDR3 is TGTGCCAGCAGCTTAGCGCTGGGACTCTCCACCGGGGAGCTGTTTTTT. It codes for CASSLALGLSTGELFF.

V usage is TRBV9 and J usage is TRBJ1-1; D may be TRBD1 (5 bases). CDR3 length equals 15 residues. The ends were cut back, 3 bases at V and 3 bases at J, with 15 bases in the middle. The germline CDR1 and CDR2 sequences are SGDLS and YYNGEE. The CDR3 spells CASSGGRGMDTEAFF. The DNA for the CDR3 is TGTGCCAGCAGCGGGGGCCGGGGGATGGACACTGAAGCTTTCTTT.

This clone was picked up one time. The CDR3 DNA follows: TGTGCCAGCAGTTCGACAGTCTCCTACGAGCAGTACTTC. Translated, it gives CASSSTVSYEQYF. This chain joins TRBV12-3 or TRBV12-4 and TRBJ2-7; D perhaps matches TRBD1 (5 bases). The CDR3 runs 13 residues. Trimming left V 4 bases short and J 0 bases short, with 7 bases between.

This chain connects TRBV4-3 to TRBJ1-6; the match to TRBD1 covers 10 bases. Losses at the gene ends were 3 bases for V and 12 bases for J; bases not matched to a gene: 2. CDR1 LGHNA and CDR2 YSLEER come from the germline V gene. The CDR3 covers 13 residues. CDR3 in amino acids: CASSQGTGEPLHF. CDR3 DNA sequence: TGCGCCAGCAGCCAGGGGACAGGGGAACCCCTCCACTTT.